A single sample is the source of the 20 T cell receptor beta chains below, sequenced in a study of blood T cell repertoires in COVID-19 (dated by TCRdb to the early 2020s). Library creation used the immunoSEQ multiplex PCR assay. TCRdb stores this immuneACCESS table with in-frame sequences only. Part of the clones is absent; in the studies checked, under half of the shortfall reflects unresolved V genes, and no reason is known for the rest. The sample table contains about 200,000 clones; only one count was recorded for around 95% of them. The ten biggest clones cover 0.76% of the sample. Sequencing was performed on peripheral blood. These receptors were collected from a man aged 30 to 45 with COVID-19, enrolled during active disease.

The rearrangement links TRBV30 to TRBJ2-7, with TRBD2 identical over 9 bases. V shed 4 bases and J 4 bases; nucleotides not matched to a gene: 8. CDR1 is GTSNPN and CDR2 is SVGIG in the germline V gene (reference sequence). This CDR3 is built from 14 residues. The CDR3 here is CAWTIQGLAYEQYF. The CDR3 DNA sequence: TGTGCCTGGACCATACAGGGACTAGCATACGAGCAGTACTTC.

This chain joins TRBV7-3 and TRBJ2-2; 8 nucleotides line up with TRBD2. The CDR3 runs to 15 residues. CDR1 and CDR2 (germline): SGHTA, FQGTGA. Trimming cost V 6 bases and J 2 bases; bases outside gene matches: 5. CDR3 amino acids: CASSGAGGNTGELFF. The CDR3 coding sequence is TGTGCCAGCAGTGGCGCGGGGGGAAACACCGGGGAGCTGTTTTTT.

V usage is TRBV19 and J usage is TRBJ1-2, with a weak D call TRBD1 (6 bases). Trimming shortened V by 5 bases and J by 6 bases, and 16 bases separated the two germline ends. Germline V gives CDR1 LNHDA, CDR2 SQIVND (reference sequence). CDR3 length: 14 residues. CDR3 coding DNA: TGTGCCAGTAGTCTGGCAGGGGTTGTGGATGGCTACACCTTC. Translated: CASSLAGVVDGYTF.

This chain uses TRBV7-9 with TRBJ2-2, with D perhaps matching TRBD1 (5 bases). The CDR3 has 18 amino acids. V was shortened by 3 bases and J by 6 bases, with 23 bases between the two germline ends. The germline CDR1 and CDR2 sequences are SEHNR and FQNEAQ (reference sequence). The CDR3 region has the DNA TGTGCCAGCAGCTTCCTCCCGCCGGGTTCTAAAGGGGCCGGGGAGCTGTTTTTT. It is translated as CASSFLPPGSKGAGELFF.

This sequence joins TRBV18 and TRBJ1-6, with 9 bases lining up with TRBD1. The germline V gene encodes CDR1 KGHSH and CDR2 LQKENI. The ends lost 0 bases at V and 8 bases at J; junction bases unmatched: 14. This CDR3 contains 19 residues. The CDR3 sequence: CASSPPLDGLTGGYSPLHF. CDR3 coding DNA: TGTGCCAGCTCACCACCGCTGGACGGCTTGACAGGGGGGTATTCACCCCTCCACTTT.

This sequence joins TRBV7-9 and TRBJ2-1; TRBD2 agrees at 8 bases. The CDR3 is 16 amino acids. V was clipped by 2 bases and J by 0 bases; unmatched bases: 3. The germline CDR1 and CDR2 sequences are SEHNR and FQNEAQ (reference sequence). The CDR3 protein is CASSLSSGSSYNEQFF. As DNA, the CDR3 is TGTGCCAGCAGCTTAAGCAGCGGGAGCTCCTACAATGAGCAGTTCTTC.

The CDR3 loop is CASSPGTGLGYTF. The CDR3 bases are TGTGCCAGCAGCCCAGGGACAGGTTTGGGCTACACCTTC. V and J are TRBV7-2 and TRBJ1-2; 8 nucleotides match TRBD1. Germline-derived CDR1 and CDR2 are SGHTA and FQGNSA. This CDR3 is built from 13 residues. Trimming removed 5 bases from V and 8 bases from J; junction bases left unmatched: 7.

V is TRBV29-1 and J is TRBJ2-3; TRBD1 matches 7 bases. CDR1 is SQVTM, CDR2 ANQGSEA, per germline. The V segment lost 6 bases and the J segment 2 bases; nucleotides outside the gene matches: 8. The CDR3 length is 14 residues. The CDR3 sequence is CSVRGGKFTDTQYF. The CDR3 region has the DNA TGCAGCGTGAGAGGGGGCAAATTCACAGATACGCAGTATTTT.

This chain connects TRBV4-1 to TRBJ1-2; D gene ambiguous. The CDR3 extends over 15 amino acids. The germline V gene has CDR1 MGHRA and CDR2 YSYEKL. With 2 bases removed from V and 2 bases from J, the gap between germline ends came to 12 bases. CDR3 nucleotide sequence: TGCGCCAGCAGCCAAAATCCAGGCGCGAACTATGGCTACACCTTC. Translating gives CASSQNPGANYGYTF.

V gene TRBV27 combines with J gene TRBJ2-2, with 8 bases that match TRBD1. Looked up from germline, CDR1 is MNHEY and CDR2 is SMNVEV (reference sequence). J lost 4 bases, V lost 6 bases, and 7 bases had no gene match. The CDR3 covers 15 residues. The DNA of the CDR3 is TGTGCCAGCAGACCCGGGACAGGTCCCACCGGGGAGCTGTTTTTT. This translates into CASRPGTGPTGELFF.

This chain uses TRBV28 with TRBJ2-7; the D is unclear. Germline V gene data show CDR1 as MDHEN and CDR2 as SYDVKM. The length of the CDR3 is 15 residues. Trimming pared 4 bases from V and 0 bases from J, leaving 13 bases between. This CDR3 is CASSSDTFFSYEQYF. The CDR3 DNA is TGTGCCAGCAGTTCAGACACCTTTTTCTCCTACGAGCAGTACTTC.

The gene calls are TRBV7-9 and TRBJ1-6, with 7 bases aligning to TRBD1. The germline V gene encodes CDR1 SEHNR and CDR2 FQNEAQ (reference sequence). V shed 7 bases and J 6 bases; nucleotides not matched to a gene: 6. The CDR3 spans 14 residues. The CDR3, as DNA: TGTGCCAGCAATACGGGACAGCTTAATTCACCCCTCCACTTT. Translating it yields CASNTGQLNSPLHF.

The chain joins TRBV10-3 to TRBJ1-2; 8 positions match TRBD1. Germline lookup yields CDR1 ENHRY and CDR2 SYGVKD. Trimming removed 7 bases from V and 0 bases from J; junction bases left unmatched: 10. CDR3 length: 16 residues. The CDR3 DNA follows: TGTGCCATCAACCCGGACAGGGCCAGGGCTAACTATGGCTACACCTTC. Protein product: CAINPDRARANYGYTF.

This clone has just one count. The gene calls are TRBV30 and TRBJ1-2; 7 bases are a match to TRBD1. V shed 2 bases and J 4 bases; nucleotides not matched to a gene: 4. The germline CDR1 and CDR2 sequences are GTSNPN and SVGIG (reference sequence). The length of the CDR3 is 13 residues. In nucleotides, the CDR3 is TGTGCCTGGAGTACCGGACAGGCCTATGGCTACACCTTC. Its translation: CAWSTGQAYGYTF.

The J gene is TRBJ2-3, the V gene TRBV11-2, with TRBD1 as a possible D gene (5 bases). CDR3 length: 14 amino acids. The germline CDR1 and CDR2 sequences are SGHAT and FQNNGV. Trimming shortened V by 2 bases and J by 1 base, and 7 bases separated the two germline ends. This chain's CDR3 is CASSLKQGTDTQYF. Here the CDR3 DNA reads TGTGCCAGCAGCTTAAAACAGGGCACAGATACGCAGTATTTT.

For the CDR3, the DNA is TGTGCCAGCTTATCTGGAAACACCATATATTTT. This sequence encodes CASLSGNTIYF. The chain couples TRBV19 to TRBJ1-3; D not certain. The CDR3 extends over 11 amino acids. CDR1 and CDR2 (germline): LNHDA, SQIVND (reference sequence). V lost 9 bases and J 1 base, leaving 4 bases between the germline ends. The full variable domain, with the rest looked up from reference TRBV19 and TRBJ1-3, is DGGITQSPKYLFRKEGQNVTLSCEQNLNHDAMYWYRQDPGQGLRLIYYSQIVNDFQKGDIAEGYSVSREKKESFPLTVTSAQKNPTAFYLCASLSGNTIYFGEGSWLTVV.

The chain combines TRBV3-1 (or the pseudogene TRBV3-2) with TRBJ2-3, with 13 bases identical to TRBD2. The junction had 7 bases not matched to a gene; V was cut back by 11 bases and J by 2 bases. The CDR3 has 15 amino acids. The germline gives CDR1 LGHDT, CDR2 YNNKEL (reference sequence). The CDR3 bases are TGTGCCTGCTCCGGGACTAGCGGGGTCACAGATACGCAGTATTTT. It codes for CACSGTSGVTDTQYF.

The V and J genes are TRBV4-2 and TRBJ2-3, with D tentatively TRBD2 (6 bases). Germline V gene sequence: CDR1 LGHNA, CDR2 YNFKEQ. The germline V and J ends were trimmed by 2 bases and 2 bases, with 14 bases remaining between them. CDR3 size: 16 residues. CDR3 residues: CASSQTTRGNTDTQYF. The DNA of the CDR3 is TGTGCCAGCAGCCAAACCACCCGGGGGAACACAGATACGCAGTATTTT.

This clone was picked up a small number of times. V usage is TRBV6-5 and J usage is TRBJ2-7; TRBD2 might be the D (5 bases). Trimming stripped 1 base from V and 0 bases from J, with 7 bases between. Germline V gene data show CDR1 as MNHEY and CDR2 as SVGAGI. The CDR3 has 14 amino acids. The CDR3 region has the DNA TGTGCCAGCAGTTACTTCGGGAACTCCTACGAGCAGTACTTC. Translation gives CASSYFGNSYEQYF.

The chain links TRBV5-4 to TRBJ2-7; 7 nucleotides align to TRBD1. V was clipped by 0 bases and J by 2 bases; unmatched bases: 2. The length of the CDR3 is 14 residues. CDR1 and CDR2 (germline): SGHNT, YYREEE (reference sequence). The CDR3 protein is CASSLGDRPYEQYF. CDR3 DNA sequence: TGTGCCAGCAGCTTGGGGGACAGACCCTACGAGCAGTACTTC.